These 14 T cell receptor beta chains were all obtained from the same sample, sequenced in a study of beta chain features in type 1 diabetes. TCRB transcripts that were expressed got sequenced, as all of the isolated RNA had been reverse transcribed. Using immunoSEQ multiplex PCR, the repertoire was profiled, and TCRdb retains in-frame clones only, with some absent. The sample has around 500,000 clones, approximately 10% seen once. Sequencing used naive CD4+ T cells from blood. These receptors were collected from a woman younger than 35 in good health.

The sample holds a few counts of this clone. V and J are TRBV7-9 and TRBJ2-3, with 7 bases matching TRBD1. This CDR3 has 17 residues. The germline CDR1 and CDR2 sequences are SEHNR and FQNEAQ (reference sequence). With 7 bases clipped from V and 0 bases from J, the junction kept 13 bases outside the gene matches. CDR3 bases: TGTGCCAGCATCTCAGGGGGAAGTAAACTTAGCACAGATACGCAGTATTTT. The encoded protein is CASISGGSKLSTDTQYF.

This clone showed up just a few times. The rearrangement links TRBV5-1 to TRBJ2-7; 7 bases are shared with TRBD1. CDR3 length: 13 amino acids. Trimming took 1 base from V and 9 from J; bases not matched to a gene: 7. CDR1 SGHRS and CDR2 YFSETQ come from the germline V gene. DNA of the CDR3: TGCGCCAGCAGCTTGTTCGGTCGGGACAGGCAGTACGTC. Protein: CASSLFGRDRQYV.

This clone was counted only a few times. The J gene is TRBJ1-2, the V gene TRBV5-4; no definite D call. CDR3 length: 14 amino acids. Germline CDR1 SGHNT, CDR2 YYREEE (reference sequence). V shed 5 bases and J shed 0 bases, with 11 bases lying between them. CDR3 protein: CASSLVLANYGYTF. Here the CDR3 DNA reads TGTGCCAGCAGTCTCGTACTAGCTAACTATGGCTACACCTTC.

The chain combines TRBV7-9 with TRBJ2-7; D might be TRBD2 (5 bases). The CDR3 runs 14 residues. Between the trimmed V and J ends, which lost 5 bases and 5 bases, there was a span of 16 bases. Germline assignment: CDR1 SEHNR and CDR2 FQNEAQ (reference sequence). CDR3 protein: CASSTAGVRDEQYF. The DNA of the CDR3 is TGTGCCAGCAGCACAGCTGGGGTGAGGGACGAGCAGTACTTC.

This clone has only a few counts. CDR3 nucleotides: TGTGCCAGCAGCGCAAAAAACACAGACAAGCAGTACGTC. Its translation is CASSAKNTDKQYV. The genes are TRBV7-9 and TRBJ2-7, with D unclear. Per germline, CDR1 SEHNR and CDR2 FQNEAQ (reference sequence). Trimming took 5 bases from V and 8 from J, leaving 16 bases between them. CDR3 length equals 13 residues.

Notes on this clone: The identical CDR3 is also encoded by other nucleotide sequences in the sample. The chain recombines TRBV4-3 with TRBJ1-2; TRBD1 matches at 8 bases. The CDR3 extends over 13 amino acids. With 4 bases clipped from V and 6 bases from J, the junction kept 4 bases outside the gene matches. Germline V lookup: CDR1 LGHNA, CDR2 YSLEER. CDR3 nucleotides: TGCGCCAGCAGCCGAGACAGGGGCGATGGCTACACCTTC. Translated, it gives CASSRDRGDGYTF.

This clone was observed a few times. The chain joins TRBV7-2 to TRBJ1-5; 7 positions match TRBD1. CDR3 length: 15 residues. Germline trimming cut 5 bases from V and 3 bases from J; bases unmatched to any gene: 7. Germline-derived CDR1 and CDR2 are SGHTA and FQGNSA. The CDR3 sequence is CASSHAGQINQPQHF. The DNA for the CDR3 is TGTGCCAGCAGCCATGCGGGACAGATCAATCAGCCCCAGCATTTT. Based on the CDR3 plus reference TRBV7-2 and TRBJ1-5, the full variable domain is GAGVSQSPSNKVTEKGKDVELRCDPISGHTALYWYRQSLGQGLEFLIYFQGNSAPDKSGLPSDRFSAERTGGSVSTLTIQRTQQEDSAVYLCASSHAGQINQPQHFGDGTRLSIL.

This clone was picked up a small number of times. V is TRBV6-1 and J is TRBJ2-1; D gene uncertain. CDR3 length equals 16 residues. Trimming shortened V by 4 bases and J by 0 bases, and 13 bases separated the two germline ends. CDR1 is MNHNS, CDR2 SASEGT, per germline. The CDR3 spells CASSGPPSNSYNEQFF. Written as DNA, the CDR3 is TGTGCCAGCAGTGGACCGCCTAGTAACTCCTACAATGAGCAGTTCTTC.

This clone has more than one count but fewer than ten. The rearrangement uses TRBV9 and TRBJ2-1; D gene ambiguous. Trimming cost V 0 bases and J 10 bases, with 11 bases left between them. The CDR3 is 13 amino acids. Germline values: CDR1 SGDLS, CDR2 YYNGEE. CDR3 sequence: CASSVDQIREQFF. The CDR3 nucleotides read TGTGCCAGCAGCGTAGACCAGATCCGAGAGCAGTTCTTC.

The J gene is TRBJ2-2, the V gene TRBV7-9; D might be TRBD2 (5 bases). The CDR3 loop spans 13 amino acids. The V gene lost 5 bases and the J gene lost 6 bases, with 10 bases spanning the gap. Per the germline V gene, CDR1 is SEHNR and CDR2 is FQNEAQ (reference sequence). The DNA of the CDR3 is TGTGCCAGCAGCCCTAGCAGCTCCGGGGAGCTGTTTTTT. Translation gives CASSPSSSGELFF.

The DNA for the CDR3 is TGCGCCAGCAGTTTCAGGACGGCCGGCGCGGATTCACCCCTCCACTTT. Translated: CASSFRTAGADSPLHF. The chain carries TRBV4-1 and TRBJ1-6; unclear D gene. V lost 6 bases and J lost 8, with 20 bases in between. The CDR3 loop spans 16 amino acids. CDR1 MGHRA and CDR2 YSYEKL come from the germline V gene.

The chain joins TRBV4-3 to TRBJ2-6, with D perhaps assigned TRBD1 or TRBD2 (6 bases each). Germline values: CDR1 LGHNA, CDR2 YSLEER. The V and J ends lost 2 bases and 13 bases respectively, with 24 bases between them. The CDR3 consists of 17 residues. CDR3 sequence reads: CASSQTVPRRGALVLTF. CDR3 nucleotide sequence: TGCGCCAGCAGCCAAACGGTACCGAGGAGGGGGGCCCTAGTCCTGACTTTC.

This clone has just a few counts. The V and J genes are TRBV9 and TRBJ2-1; D is undetermined. Germline V gene lookup returns CDR1 SGDLS and CDR2 YYNGEE. V was pared by 0 bases and J by 7 bases, with 20 bases between. The CDR3 consists of 17 residues. CDR3 nucleotide sequence: TGTGCCAGCAGCGTAGCCCCCATCACACTTCAGAGGAATGAGCAGTTCTTC. It specifies CASSVAPITLQRNEQFF.

As to this clone: At one boundary the junction diverges from the germline segment, which might be a read error. The chain combines TRBV2 with TRBJ1-1, with 7 positions matching TRBD1. The CDR3 runs 12 residues. Germline V lookup: CDR1 SNHLY, CDR2 FYNNEI. The CDR3 nucleotides read TGTGCCAGCAGGGAAGGTGGCAGGGGGGCTTTCTTT. Residues: CASREGGRGAFF.